Given below is one TCR beta chain in context. The CDR3 has 15 residues. The V and J ends lost 2 bases and 0 bases respectively, with 9 bases between them. The germline gives CDR1 SGHTS, CDR2 YDEGEE. The sample belongs to a study of blood T cell repertoires in COVID-19. Overall study context: The United States, Italy and Spain provided the acute and convalescent COVID-19 samples.

Clones were read by immunoSEQ multiplex PCR, and TCRdb kept only the in-frame ones, dropping some. Seen here are 150,000 to 200,000 clones, 75% to 90% observed once, and the top ten hold about 3%. The sample consisted of peripheral blood. The sequence derives from a human donor with acute or convalescent COVID-19. The donor label of this sample is uncertain. The chain carries TRBV5-8 and TRBJ2-1, with D possibly TRBD2 on 5 matching bases. The CDR3 here is CASSLQGSSYNEQFF. In DNA, the CDR3 is TGTGCCAGCAGCTTACAAGGGAGCTCCTACAATGAGCAGTTCTTC.